Listed below are T cell receptor beta chains from one sample, sequenced in a study of identical twins. TCRdb fed the 5' RACE reads into MiXCR, producing one record per CDR3 protein. The data contain about 190,000 distinct CDR3 sequences, roughly 15% of them singletons. This same sample was also part of a study on T cells expressing NK-cell markers.

Sample: CD8+ T cells sorted from blood. The source of these receptors is a woman aged 18-30 years in good health. Each CDR3 is given with its conserved first and last residue. A D gene is named only where the DNA matches it firmly. For some rows the clone size is stated as once, few or many, or as a class when expanded; others skip it.

CDR3 protein,CDR3 DNA,V gene,D gene,J gene,clone size,CDR3 length
CASSVLTRPGTNTGELFF,TGTGCCAGCAGCGTATTAACTCGGCCGGGGACCAACACCGGGGAGCTGTTTTTT,TRBV9,-,TRBJ2-2,few,18
CAGAGDQETQYF,TGCGCGGGGGCGGGAGACCAAGAGACCCAGTACTTC,TRBV30,-,TRBJ2-5,-,12
CASSPRPGLAGGNNEQFF,TGTGCCAGCAGCCCCCGACCTGGACTAGCGGGGGGAAACAATGAGCAGTTCTTC,TRBV7-6,TRBD2,TRBJ2-1,-,18
CASSQGQDTKFF,TGTGCCAGCAGCCAAGGACAGGACACGAAATTCTTC,TRBV3-1,-,TRBJ2-1,-,12
CASSLETALGVTLENTQYF,TGTGCCAGCAGCTTGGAAACGGCCTTGGGAGTTACCCTTGAGAATACGCAGTATTTT,TRBV5-4,-,TRBJ2-3,-,19
CASSFRRGLEKLFF,TGTGCCAGCAGTTTCCGCAGGGGGCTTGAAAAACTGTTTTTT,TRBV12-3/TRBV12-4,TRBD1,TRBJ1-4,-,14
CASSKPSRDRGRRRYF,TGTGCCAGCAGCAAACCCAGCCGGGACAGGGGGCGCAGGCGGTACTTC,TRBV21-1,-,TRBJ2-7,few,16
CASSQDQYGYTF,TGTGCCAGCAGCCAAGACCAGTATGGCTACACCTTC,TRBV3-1,-,TRBJ1-2,few,12
CASSPQTSGIDNEQFF,TGTGCCAGCAGCCCCCAGACTAGCGGTATCGACAATGAGCAGTTCTTC,TRBV5-5,TRBD2,TRBJ2-1,-,16
CASSLEIPNEQFF,TGTGCCAGCAGCTTAGAGATTCCCAATGAGCAGTTCTTC,TRBV7-8,-,TRBJ2-1,-,13
CASSAQGYEQYF,TGCGCCAGCAGTGCACAGGGATACGAGCAGTACTTC,TRBV5-1,-,TRBJ2-7,-,12
CASFDGRGAYEQYF,TGTGCCAGCTTCGACGGCCGGGGGGCCTACGAGCAGTACTTC,TRBV6-2/TRBV6-3,TRBD2,TRBJ2-7,-,14
CASSRSDGYTF,TGTGCCAGTTCCCGTTCGGACGGCTACACCTTC,TRBV18,-,TRBJ1-2,few,11
CASSPGGIDEQFF,TGTGCCAGCAGCCCCGGGGGGATCGATGAGCAGTTCTTC,TRBV5-6,TRBD2,TRBJ2-1,-,13
CAISDPRGDSYEQYF,TGTGCCATCAGTGATCCGCGGGGGGACTCCTACGAGCAGTACTTC,TRBV10-3,TRBD2,TRBJ2-7,few,15
CASSSRTSGVVDTQYF,TGCGCCAGCAGCTCCAGAACTAGCGGGGTGGTAGATACGCAGTATTTT,TRBV5-1,TRBD2,TRBJ2-3,few,16
CASSIGQWAGYTF,TGTGCCAGCAGTATCGGTCAATGGGCTGGCTACACCTTC,TRBV27,-,TRBJ1-2,few,13
CSARGSGRETQYF,TGCAGTGCTAGGGGGAGCGGGAGAGAGACCCAGTACTTC,TRBV20-1,TRBD2,TRBJ2-5,few,13
CSARDTKTSGLNEQFF,TGCAGTGCTAGAGATACGAAGACTAGCGGCTTAAATGAGCAGTTCTTC,TRBV20-1,TRBD2,TRBJ2-1,-,16
CASSLQGPHSGANVLTF,TGCGCCAGCAGCTTGCAGGGACCACACTCTGGGGCCAACGTCCTGACTTTC,TRBV5-1,-,TRBJ2-6,-,17
CASHPASGRADTQYF,TGTGCCAGCCATCCCGCTAGCGGGAGGGCGGATACGCAGTATTTT,TRBV27,TRBD2,TRBJ2-3,-,15
CASSVLKGQGLDTEAFF,TGTGCCAGCAGCGTATTAAAGGGACAGGGTTTGGACACTGAAGCTTTCTTT,TRBV9,TRBD1,TRBJ1-1,-,17
CASSYSGEAFF,TGTGCCAGCAGTTATTCCGGGGAAGCTTTCTTT,TRBV6-6,-,TRBJ1-1,-,11
CSARTSGDLVQYF,TGCAGTGCTAGGACTAGCGGAGATCTCGTGCAGTACTTC,TRBV20-1,TRBD2,TRBJ2-7,many,13